This TCR beta chain derives from a study of blood T cell repertoires in COVID-19. Study-wide context: COVID-19 samples from acute and convalescent phases originated in the United States, Italy and Spain.

V lost 0 bases, J lost 5 bases, and 9 bases lay in between. The germline gives CDR1 SEHNR, CDR2 FQNEAQ (reference sequence). The CDR3 is 14 residues long. Per the authors' pipeline: Estimation of nucleated cell counts relied on the amplification of reference gene primers. Clones were sequenced by immunoSEQ multiplex PCR, and TCRdb holds only the in-frame ones, with some missing. That table is the source of V, J and clone size, and D and trimming were worked out from the DNA. The data contain 300,000 to 400,000 clones, roughly 90% of them singletons. Seattle-derived patients entered the study during active infection and were followed longitudinally.

Specimen: peripheral blood. V usage is TRBV7-9 and J usage is TRBJ2-3; D unclear. The TCR was taken from a woman aged 25 to 45 with COVID-19, enrolled during active disease. This CDR3 is CASSLARRGDTQYF. CDR3 nucleotides: TGTGCCAGCAGCTTAGCTCGCCGCGGAGATACGCAGTATTTT.